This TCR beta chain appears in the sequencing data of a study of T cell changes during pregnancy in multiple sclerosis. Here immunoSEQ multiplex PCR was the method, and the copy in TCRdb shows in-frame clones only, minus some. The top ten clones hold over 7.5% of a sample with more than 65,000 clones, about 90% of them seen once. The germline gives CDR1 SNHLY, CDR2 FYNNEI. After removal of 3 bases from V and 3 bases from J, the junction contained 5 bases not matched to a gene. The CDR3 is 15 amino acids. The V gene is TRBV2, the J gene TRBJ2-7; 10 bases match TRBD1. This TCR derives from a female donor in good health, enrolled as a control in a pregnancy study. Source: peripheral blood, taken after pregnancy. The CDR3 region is CASSERGTGVYEQYF. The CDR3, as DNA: TGTGCCAGCAGTGAGAGAGGGACAGGGGTCTACGAGCAGTACTTC.